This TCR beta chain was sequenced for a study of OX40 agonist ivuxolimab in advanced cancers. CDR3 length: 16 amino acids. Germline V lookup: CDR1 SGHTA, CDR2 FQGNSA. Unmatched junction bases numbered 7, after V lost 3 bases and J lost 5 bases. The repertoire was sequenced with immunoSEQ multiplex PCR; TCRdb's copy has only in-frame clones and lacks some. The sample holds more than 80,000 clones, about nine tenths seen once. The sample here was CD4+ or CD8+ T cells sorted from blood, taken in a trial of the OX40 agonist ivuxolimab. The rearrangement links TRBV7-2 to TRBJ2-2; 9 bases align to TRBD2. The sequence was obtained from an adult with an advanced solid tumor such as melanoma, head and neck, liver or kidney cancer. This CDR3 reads CASSFRAGGRTGELFF. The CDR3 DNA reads TGTGCCAGCAGCTTCCGAGCGGGAGGTCGAACCGGGGAGCTGTTTTTT.